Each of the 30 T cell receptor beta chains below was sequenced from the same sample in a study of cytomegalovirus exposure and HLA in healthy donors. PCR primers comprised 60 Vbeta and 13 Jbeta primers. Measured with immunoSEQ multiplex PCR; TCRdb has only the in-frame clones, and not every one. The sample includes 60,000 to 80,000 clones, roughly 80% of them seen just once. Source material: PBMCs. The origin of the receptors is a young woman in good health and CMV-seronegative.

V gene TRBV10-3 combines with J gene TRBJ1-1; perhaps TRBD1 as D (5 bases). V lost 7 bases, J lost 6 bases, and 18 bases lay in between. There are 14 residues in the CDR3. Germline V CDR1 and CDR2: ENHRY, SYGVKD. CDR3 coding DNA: TGTGCCATCACCACAGGCGGGGGAAGCGCTGAAGCTTTCTTT. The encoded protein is CAITTGGGSAEAFF.

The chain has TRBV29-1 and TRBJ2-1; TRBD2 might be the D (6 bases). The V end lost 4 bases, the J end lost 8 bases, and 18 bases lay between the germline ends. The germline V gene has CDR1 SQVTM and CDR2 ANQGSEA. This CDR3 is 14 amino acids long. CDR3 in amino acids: CSVGGTAAGDEQFF. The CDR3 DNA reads TGCAGCGTTGGGGGGACTGCTGCCGGCGATGAGCAGTTCTTC.

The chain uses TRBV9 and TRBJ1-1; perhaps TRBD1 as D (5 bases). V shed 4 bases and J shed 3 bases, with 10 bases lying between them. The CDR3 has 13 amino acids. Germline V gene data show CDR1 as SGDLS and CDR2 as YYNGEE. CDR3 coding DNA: TGTGCCAGCAGCCCCCCCAGGGACACTGAAGCTTTCTTT. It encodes CASSPPRDTEAFF. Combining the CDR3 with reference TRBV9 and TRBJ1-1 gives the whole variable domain DSGVTQTPKHLITATGQRVTLRCSPRSGDLSVYWYQQSLDQGLQFLIQYYNGEERAKGNILERFSAQQFPDLHSELNLSSLELGDSALYFCASSPPRDTEAFFGQGTRLTVV.

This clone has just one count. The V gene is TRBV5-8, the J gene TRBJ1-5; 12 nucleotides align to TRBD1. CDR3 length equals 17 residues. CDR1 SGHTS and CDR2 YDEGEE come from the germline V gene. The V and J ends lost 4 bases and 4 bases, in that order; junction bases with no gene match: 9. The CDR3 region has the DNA TGTGCCAGCAGCCAGGGACAGGGGGCGCGGGAGAATCAGCCCCAGCATTTT. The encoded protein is CASSQGQGARENQPQHF. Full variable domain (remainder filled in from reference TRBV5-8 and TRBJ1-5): EAGVTQSPTHLIKTRGQQATLRCSPISGHTSVYWYQQALGLGLQFLLWYDEGEERNRGNFPPRFSGRQFPNYSSELNVNALELEDSALYLCASSQGQGARENQPQHFGDGTRLSIL.

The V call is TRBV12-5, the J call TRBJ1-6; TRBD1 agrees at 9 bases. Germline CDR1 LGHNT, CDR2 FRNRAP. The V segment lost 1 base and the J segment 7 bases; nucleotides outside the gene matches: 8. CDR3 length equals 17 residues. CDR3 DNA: TGTGCTAGTGGTTTGGGGACAGGGGCCTTGAGGAATTCACCCCTCCACTTT. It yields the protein CASGLGTGALRNSPLHF.

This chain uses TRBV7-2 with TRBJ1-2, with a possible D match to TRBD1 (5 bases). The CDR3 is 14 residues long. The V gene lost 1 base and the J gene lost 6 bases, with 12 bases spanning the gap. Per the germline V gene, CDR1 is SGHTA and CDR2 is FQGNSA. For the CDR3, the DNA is TGTGCCAGCAGCTTAGAGGGAGGGGTTGATGGCTACACCTTC. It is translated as CASSLEGGVDGYTF.

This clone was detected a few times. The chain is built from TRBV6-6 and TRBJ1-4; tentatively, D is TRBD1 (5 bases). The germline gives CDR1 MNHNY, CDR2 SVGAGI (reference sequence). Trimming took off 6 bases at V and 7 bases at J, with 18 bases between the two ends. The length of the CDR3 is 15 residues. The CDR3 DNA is TGTGCCAGCAGCCTGCAAGCGGGGACGGGTGAAAAACTGTTTTTT. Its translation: CASSLQAGTGEKLFF.

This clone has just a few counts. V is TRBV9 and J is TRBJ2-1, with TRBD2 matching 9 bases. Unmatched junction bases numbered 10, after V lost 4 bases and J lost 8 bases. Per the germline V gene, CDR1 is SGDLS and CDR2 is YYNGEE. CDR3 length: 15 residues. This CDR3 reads CASSLSGGTGDEQFF. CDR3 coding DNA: TGTGCCAGCAGCCTTAGCGGGGGAACCGGGGATGAGCAGTTCTTC.

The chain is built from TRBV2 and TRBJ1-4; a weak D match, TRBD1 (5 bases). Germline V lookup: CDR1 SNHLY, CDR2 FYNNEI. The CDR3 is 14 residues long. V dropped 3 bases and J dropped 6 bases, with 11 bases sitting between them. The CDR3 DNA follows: TGTGCCAGCAGTGAGCAGGGAGGATATGAAAAACTGTTTTTT. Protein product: CASSEQGGYEKLFF.

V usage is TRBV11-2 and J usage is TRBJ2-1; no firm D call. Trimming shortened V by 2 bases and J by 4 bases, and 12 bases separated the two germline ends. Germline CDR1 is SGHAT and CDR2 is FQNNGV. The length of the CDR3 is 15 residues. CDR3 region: CASSLSLAGYNEQFF. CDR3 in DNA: TGTGCCAGCAGCTTATCCTTGGCAGGTTACAATGAGCAGTTCTTC.

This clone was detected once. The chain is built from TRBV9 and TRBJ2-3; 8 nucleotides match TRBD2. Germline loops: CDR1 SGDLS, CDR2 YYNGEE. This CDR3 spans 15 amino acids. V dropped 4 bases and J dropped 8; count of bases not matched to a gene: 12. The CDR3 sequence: CASSTGLAGVGTQYF. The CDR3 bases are TGTGCCAGCAGCACCGGACTAGCAGGCGTCGGTACGCAGTATTTT.

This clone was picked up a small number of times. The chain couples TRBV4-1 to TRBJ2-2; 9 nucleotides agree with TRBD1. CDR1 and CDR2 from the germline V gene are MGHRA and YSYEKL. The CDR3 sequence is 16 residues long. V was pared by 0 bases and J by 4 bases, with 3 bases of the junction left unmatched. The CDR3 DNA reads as TGCGCCAGCAGCCAAGATGGGACAGGGACCACCGGGGAGCTGTTTTTT. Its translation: CASSQDGTGTTGELFF.

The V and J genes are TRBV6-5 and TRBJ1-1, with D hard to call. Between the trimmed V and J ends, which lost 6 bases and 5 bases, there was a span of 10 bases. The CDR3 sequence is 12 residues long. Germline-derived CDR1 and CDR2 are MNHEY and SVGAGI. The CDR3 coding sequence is TGTGCCAGCAGCCGCCGAGGGACTGAAGCTTTCTTT. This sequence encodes CASSRRGTEAFF.

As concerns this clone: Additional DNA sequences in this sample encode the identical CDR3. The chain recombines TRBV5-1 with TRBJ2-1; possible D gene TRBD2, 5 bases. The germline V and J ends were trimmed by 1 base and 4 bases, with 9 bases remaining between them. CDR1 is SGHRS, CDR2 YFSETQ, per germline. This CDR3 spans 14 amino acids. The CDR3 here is CASSLSGGYNEQFF. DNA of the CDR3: TGCGCCAGCAGCTTGAGTGGCGGGTACAATGAGCAGTTCTTC.

The DNA for the CDR3 is TGTGCCAGCACCTTCACTTCCGGGACAGGAAACAATGAGCAGTTCTTC. Translating gives CASTFTSGTGNNEQFF. V usage is TRBV6-6 and J usage is TRBJ2-1, with 8 bases identical to TRBD1. This CDR3 spans 16 amino acids. J gave up 5 bases and V 7 bases, and 13 bases lay outside the gene matches. Germline CDR1 MNHNY, CDR2 SVGAGI (reference sequence).

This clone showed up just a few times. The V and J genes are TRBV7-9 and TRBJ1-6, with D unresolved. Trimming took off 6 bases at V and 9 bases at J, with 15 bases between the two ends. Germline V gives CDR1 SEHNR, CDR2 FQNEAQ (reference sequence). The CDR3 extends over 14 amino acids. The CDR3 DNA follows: TGTGCCAGCAGTTTGACGGTAGGAGGTTCACCCCTCCACTTT. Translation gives CASSLTVGGSPLHF. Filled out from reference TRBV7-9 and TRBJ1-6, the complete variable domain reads DTGVSQNPRHKITKRGQNVTFRCDPISEHNRLYWYRQTLGQGPEFLTYFQNEAQLEKSRLLSDRFSAERPKGSFSTLEIQRTEQGDSAMYLCASSLTVGGSPLHFGNGTRLTVT.

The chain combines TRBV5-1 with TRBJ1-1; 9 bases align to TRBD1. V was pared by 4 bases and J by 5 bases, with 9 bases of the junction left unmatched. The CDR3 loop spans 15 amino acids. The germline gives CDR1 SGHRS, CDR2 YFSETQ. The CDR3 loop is CASSLDTGGRTEAFF. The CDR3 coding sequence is TGCGCCAGCAGCCTAGATACAGGGGGCAGGACTGAAGCTTTCTTT.

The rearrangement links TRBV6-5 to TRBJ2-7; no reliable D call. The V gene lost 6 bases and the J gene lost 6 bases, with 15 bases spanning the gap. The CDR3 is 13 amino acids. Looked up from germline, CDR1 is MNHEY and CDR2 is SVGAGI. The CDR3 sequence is CASSTGPWGEQYV. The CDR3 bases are TGTGCCAGCAGCACTGGACCATGGGGCGAGCAGTACGTC.

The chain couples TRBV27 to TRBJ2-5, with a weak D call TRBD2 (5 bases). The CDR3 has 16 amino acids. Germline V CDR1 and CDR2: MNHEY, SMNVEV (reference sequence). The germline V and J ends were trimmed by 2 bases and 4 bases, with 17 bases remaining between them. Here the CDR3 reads CASSLRVGVARETQYF. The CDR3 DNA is TGTGCCAGCAGTTTAAGGGTTGGGGTAGCGAGAGAGACCCAGTACTTC.

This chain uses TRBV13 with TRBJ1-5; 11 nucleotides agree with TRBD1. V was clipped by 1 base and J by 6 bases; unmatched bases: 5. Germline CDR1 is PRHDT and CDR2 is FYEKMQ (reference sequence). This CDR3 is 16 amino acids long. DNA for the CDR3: TGTGCCAGCAGCTTAGCCCGGGACAGGGGGTTTCAGCCCCAGCATTTT. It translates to CASSLARDRGFQPQHF.

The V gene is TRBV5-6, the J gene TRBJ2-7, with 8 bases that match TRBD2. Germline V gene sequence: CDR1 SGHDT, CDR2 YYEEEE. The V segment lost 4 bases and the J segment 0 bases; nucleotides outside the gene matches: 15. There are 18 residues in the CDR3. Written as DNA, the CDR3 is TGTGCCAGCAGCCGACGGGTTAGCGGGATCGGTCCCTCCTACGAGCAGTACGTC. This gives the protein CASSRRVSGIGPSYEQYV.

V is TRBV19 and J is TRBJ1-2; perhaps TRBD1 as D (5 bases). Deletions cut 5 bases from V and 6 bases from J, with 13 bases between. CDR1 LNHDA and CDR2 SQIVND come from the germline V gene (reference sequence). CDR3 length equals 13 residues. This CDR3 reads CASSLAGGDGYTF. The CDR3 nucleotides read TGTGCCAGTAGTTTGGCGGGGGGAGATGGCTACACCTTC.

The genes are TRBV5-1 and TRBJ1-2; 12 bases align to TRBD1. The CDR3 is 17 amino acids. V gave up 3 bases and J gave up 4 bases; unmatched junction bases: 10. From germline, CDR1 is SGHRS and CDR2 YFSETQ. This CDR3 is CASSSGQGAPGGYGYTF. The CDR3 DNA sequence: TGCGCCAGCAGCTCGGGACAGGGGGCGCCTGGAGGCTATGGCTACACCTTC.

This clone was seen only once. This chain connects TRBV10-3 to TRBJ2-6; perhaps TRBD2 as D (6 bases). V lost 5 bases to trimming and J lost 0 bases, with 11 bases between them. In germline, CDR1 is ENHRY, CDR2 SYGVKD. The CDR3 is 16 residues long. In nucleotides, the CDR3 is TGTGCCATCAGTTCCCCGACTAGCTCTGGGGCCAACGTCCTGACTTTC. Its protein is CAISSPTSSGANVLTF.

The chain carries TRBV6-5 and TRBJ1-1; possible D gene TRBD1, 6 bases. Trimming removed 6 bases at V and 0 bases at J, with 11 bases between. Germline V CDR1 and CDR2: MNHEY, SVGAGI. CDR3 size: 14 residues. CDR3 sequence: CASRNRAMNTEAFF. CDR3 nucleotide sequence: TGTGCCAGCAGAAACAGGGCCATGAACACTGAAGCTTTCTTT.

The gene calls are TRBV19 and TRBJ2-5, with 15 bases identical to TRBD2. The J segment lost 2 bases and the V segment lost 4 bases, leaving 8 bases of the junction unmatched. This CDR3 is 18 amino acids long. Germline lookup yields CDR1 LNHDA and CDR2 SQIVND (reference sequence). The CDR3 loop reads CASSKSGLAGGIQETQYF. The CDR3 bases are TGTGCCAGTAGTAAGTCCGGACTAGCGGGAGGGATTCAAGAGACCCAGTACTTC.

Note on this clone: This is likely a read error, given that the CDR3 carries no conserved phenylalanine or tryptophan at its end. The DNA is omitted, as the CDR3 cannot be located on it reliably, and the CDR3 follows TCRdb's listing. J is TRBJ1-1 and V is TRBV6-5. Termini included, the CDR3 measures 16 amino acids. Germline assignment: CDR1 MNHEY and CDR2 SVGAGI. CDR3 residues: CASSYSPENGVTEAFL.

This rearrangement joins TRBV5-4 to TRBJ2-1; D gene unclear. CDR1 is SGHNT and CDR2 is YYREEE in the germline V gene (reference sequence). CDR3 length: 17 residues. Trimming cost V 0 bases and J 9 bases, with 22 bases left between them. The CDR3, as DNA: TGTGCCAGCAGCTTGGCCCTTTCATCATCAACACACCGTGAGCAGTTCTTC. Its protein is CASSLALSSSTHREQFF.

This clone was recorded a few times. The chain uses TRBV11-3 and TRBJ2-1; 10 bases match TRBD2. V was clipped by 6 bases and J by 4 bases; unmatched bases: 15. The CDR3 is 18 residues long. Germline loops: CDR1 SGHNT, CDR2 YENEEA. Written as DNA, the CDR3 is TGTGCCAGCAGTCCGGTAGCGGGAGGTGAAGCCGGGTACAATGAGCAGTTCTTC. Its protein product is CASSPVAGGEAGYNEQFF.

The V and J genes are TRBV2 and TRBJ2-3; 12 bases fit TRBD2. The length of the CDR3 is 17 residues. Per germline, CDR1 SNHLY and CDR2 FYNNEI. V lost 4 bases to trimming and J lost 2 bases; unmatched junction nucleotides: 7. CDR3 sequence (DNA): TGTGCCAGCAGTGCAATAGGACTAGCGGGGATCACAGATACGCAGTATTTT. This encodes CASSAIGLAGITDTQYF.